This paragraph reports one T cell receptor (beta chain). TCRdb itself ran the RT-PCR reads through MiXCR, one entry per CDR3 protein. The table has about 700,000 distinct CDR3 sequences, 13% to 15% seen once. Trimming took 1 base from V and 4 from J, leaving 11 bases between them. The V gene's germline CDR1 is LGHDT and CDR2 YNNKEL (reference sequence). The CDR3 loop spans 15 amino acids. The sequence came from a female donor in good health, serving as a healthy control. The chain uses TRBV3-1 and TRBJ1-3, with D uncertain. Specimen: memory CD4+ T cells from blood. The CDR3 DNA follows: TGTGCCAGCAGCCAAGTTAACGGGAACGGAAACACCATATATTTT. Translating gives CASSQVNGNGNTIYF.